This T cell receptor beta chain was captured in a study of tumor-infiltrating lymphocytes in primary liver carcinoma. Overall study: Enrolled patients were male and female, aged 30 to 69 years.

With a constant-region primer, TCR beta cDNA was made from about 0.55 ug of total RNA. Libraries of TCR beta came from three nested multiplex PCR rounds with slightly modified ARM-PCR. The first two PCR rounds, around 11 cycles each, used TRBV1-TRBV30 forward primers and a C-beta reverse primer. TCRdb recomputed calls from the multiplex PCR reads with MiXCR, one row per CDR3 protein. Seen here are 90,000 to 110,000 distinct CDR3 sequences, around 83% observed once, and the top ten hold 15% to 20%. Starting material for RNA and DNA co-extraction consisted of roughly 19-34 mg of unsorted bulk tissue. The CDR3 consists of 16 residues. The V and J ends lost 6 bases and 6 bases, in that order; junction bases with no gene match: 13.

This TCR came from a man between 35 and 55 years old with primary liver carcinoma and hepatitis B virus infection. Sequencing was done on a sample of liver tumor tissue from sampling region 3. Regarding subset: tumor region T3, left-lateral pole. The chain links TRBV12-3 or TRBV12-4 to TRBJ1-5, with TRBD1 matching over 8 bases. CDR3 bases: TGTGCCAGCAGCCCCTCAGGACAGGGAGGGGCTCAGCCCCAGCATTTT. This gives the protein CASSPSGQGGAQPQHF.